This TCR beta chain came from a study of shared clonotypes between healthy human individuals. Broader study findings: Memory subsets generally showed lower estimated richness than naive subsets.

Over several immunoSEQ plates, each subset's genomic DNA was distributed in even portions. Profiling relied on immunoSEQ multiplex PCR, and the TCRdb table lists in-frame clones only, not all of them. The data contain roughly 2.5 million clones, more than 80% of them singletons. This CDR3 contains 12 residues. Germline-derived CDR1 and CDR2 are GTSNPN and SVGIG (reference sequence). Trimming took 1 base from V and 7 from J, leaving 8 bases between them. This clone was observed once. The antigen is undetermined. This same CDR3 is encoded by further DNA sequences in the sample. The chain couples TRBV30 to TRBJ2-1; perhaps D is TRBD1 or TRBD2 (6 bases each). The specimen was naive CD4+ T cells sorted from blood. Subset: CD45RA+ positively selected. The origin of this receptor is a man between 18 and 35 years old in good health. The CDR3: CAWSGGANEQFF. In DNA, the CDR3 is TGTGCCTGGAGTGGGGGGGCAAATGAGCAGTTCTTC.